The 4 T cell receptor beta chains reported below all come from one sample, sequenced in a study of blood T cells in healthy people across ages. It was with a sample-barcoded 5' primer and a J-beta primer mix that a second PCR of about 6 to 12 cycles was run. TCRdb fed the 5' RACE reads into MiXCR, producing one record per CDR3 protein. The sample holds around 800,000 distinct CDR3 sequences, under 55% seen once. Material for sequencing was blood. The receptors originated from a man in his sixties in good health.

The chain joins TRBV6-1 to TRBJ2-7, with 10 bases aligning to TRBD1. Germline CDR1 is MNHNS and CDR2 is SASEGT. V shed 7 bases and J 2 bases; nucleotides not matched to a gene: 5. The CDR3 totals 14 residues. The CDR3 spells CASIDRGLTYEQYF. DNA for the CDR3: TGTGCCAGCATCGACAGGGGGCTGACCTACGAGCAGTACTTC.

Only a few counts were recorded for this clonotype. The V and J genes are TRBV7-2 and TRBJ1-4, with D unclear. Germline V gives CDR1 SGHTA, CDR2 FQGNSA. The CDR3 has 14 amino acids. With 5 bases removed from V and 2 bases from J, the gap between germline ends came to 9 bases. The CDR3 spells CASSPGPTNEKLFF. The CDR3 nucleotides read TGTGCCAGCAGCCCAGGACCCACTAATGAAAAACTGTTTTTT.

V gene TRBV7-9 combines with J gene TRBJ1-2, with no clear D. Germline-derived CDR1 and CDR2 are SEHNR and FQNEAQ (reference sequence). Trimming stripped 0 bases from V and 4 bases from J, with 6 bases between. The CDR3 extends over 13 amino acids. CDR3: CASSLAESYGYTF. In DNA form, the CDR3 reads TGTGCCAGCAGCTTAGCGGAAAGCTATGGCTACACCTTC.

The chain joins TRBV13 to TRBJ2-1; 13 bases map to TRBD2. The V segment lost 5 bases and the J segment 7 bases; nucleotides outside the gene matches: 5. Germline assignment: CDR1 PRHDT and CDR2 FYEKMQ (reference sequence). This CDR3 has 15 amino acids. The DNA for the CDR3 is TGTGCCAGCAGCGAGACTAGCGGGGGGCCTAATGAGCAGTTCTTC. This translates into CASSETSGGPNEQFF.